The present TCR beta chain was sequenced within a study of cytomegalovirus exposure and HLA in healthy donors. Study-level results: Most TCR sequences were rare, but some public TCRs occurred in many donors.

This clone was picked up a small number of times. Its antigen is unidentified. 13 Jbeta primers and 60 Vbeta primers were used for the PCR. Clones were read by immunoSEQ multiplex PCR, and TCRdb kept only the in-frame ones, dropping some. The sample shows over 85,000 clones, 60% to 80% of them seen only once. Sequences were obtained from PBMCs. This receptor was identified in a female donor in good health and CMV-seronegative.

This CDR3 reads CASRYGLAGGYEQYF. CDR3 nucleotides: TGTGCCAGCAGATATGGACTAGCGGGGGGTTACGAGCAGTACTTC. V is TRBV27 and J is TRBJ2-7; 14 nucleotides line up with TRBD2. In germline, CDR1 is MNHEY, CDR2 SMNVEV (reference sequence). V lost 6 bases, J lost 4 bases, and 5 bases stayed unmatched. This CDR3 contains 15 residues.